This entry lists 30 T cell receptor beta chains sequenced from one sample in a study of shared clonotypes between healthy human individuals. Profiling relied on immunoSEQ multiplex PCR, and the TCRdb table lists in-frame clones only, not all of them. The data hold millions of clones, with 80% to 95% observed a single time. The sample comprised naive CD4+ T cells from PBMCs. Documented subset: CD45RA+ positively selected. Every receptor here comes from a man aged 18 to 35 in good health. Some clones in this sample may be carry-over from other donors' samples.

The gene calls are TRBV18 and TRBJ2-7; no firm D call. The germline V and J ends were trimmed by 4 bases and 0 bases, with 13 bases remaining between them. CDR1 is KGHSH and CDR2 is LQKENI in the germline V gene. This CDR3 comprises 15 residues. DNA for the CDR3: TGTGCCAGCTCACTGCTAGGGCCGGCCTCCTACGAGCAGTACTTC. Protein product: CASSLLGPASYEQYF.

The chain carries TRBV7-3 and TRBJ2-3; D ambiguous. V lost 5 bases and J lost 0, with 12 bases in between. This CDR3 has 15 residues. CDR1 and CDR2 from the germline V gene are SGHTA and FQGTGA. The CDR3 spells CASSPRWASTDTQYF. For the CDR3, the DNA is TGTGCCAGCAGCCCCCGGTGGGCTAGCACAGATACGCAGTATTTT.

The rearrangement uses TRBV28 and TRBJ2-7; D gene ambiguous. Trimming left V 2 bases short and J 0 bases short, with 11 bases between. CDR3 size: 15 residues. CDR1 and CDR2 (germline): MDHEN, SYDVKM. For the CDR3, the DNA is TGTGCCAGCAGTTTAAACGGGTGGAGCTCCTACGAGCAGTACTTC. Amino acid sequence: CASSLNGWSSYEQYF.

This chain links TRBV10-3 with TRBJ1-3; unclear D gene. The CDR3 is 14 residues long. V lost 2 bases and J 2 bases, leaving 7 bases between the germline ends. Germline values: CDR1 ENHRY, CDR2 SYGVKD. The CDR3 loop is CAISEAGAGNTIYF. The CDR3 nucleotides read TGTGCCATCAGTGAGGCTGGCGCTGGAAACACCATATATTTT.

The gene calls are TRBV5-1 and TRBJ2-5, with a tentative D call TRBD2 (5 bases). Per the germline V gene, CDR1 is SGHRS and CDR2 is YFSETQ. Between the trimmed V and J ends, which lost 4 bases and 5 bases, there was a span of 15 bases. This CDR3 is 14 amino acids long. The CDR3 protein is CASSLPSQRETQYF. The CDR3, as DNA: TGCGCCAGCAGCCTTCCGTCCCAGCGGGAGACCCAGTACTTC.

Here the CDR3 reads CASSSLRGGYTF. In DNA, the CDR3 is TGTGCCAGCAGCTCACTCAGGGGTGGCTACACCTTC. The genes are TRBV11-2 and TRBJ1-2; a possible D gene is TRBD1 (6 bases). CDR1 is SGHAT and CDR2 is FQNNGV in the germline V gene. V dropped 4 bases and J dropped 7 bases, with 10 bases sitting between them. The CDR3 runs 12 residues.

The V call is TRBV28, the J call TRBJ2-7; 9 positions agree with TRBD1. The ends lost 2 bases at V and 7 bases at J; junction bases unmatched: 9. CDR1 is MDHEN, CDR2 SYDVKM, per germline. CDR3 length: 15 amino acids. CDR3 nucleotide sequence: TGTGCCAGCAGTTTAGGGTCCGGACAGGGGCGAGAGCAGTACTTC. It yields the protein CASSLGSGQGREQYF.

This sequence joins TRBV15 and TRBJ1-4, with no clear D. The germline V and J ends were trimmed by 2 bases and 8 bases, with 15 bases remaining between them. The CDR3 has 15 amino acids. Germline V CDR1 and CDR2: LNHNV, YYDKDF (reference sequence). This CDR3 reads CATSRQTSGDEKLFF. The CDR3 region has the DNA TGTGCCACCAGCAGACAGACAAGTGGTGACGAAAAACTGTTTTTT.

The chain uses TRBV7-9 and TRBJ2-7, with D tentatively TRBD2 (6 bases). The CDR3 loop spans 15 amino acids. CDR1 SEHNR and CDR2 FQNEAQ come from the germline V gene (reference sequence). Trimming shortened V by 5 bases and J by 2 bases, and 16 bases separated the two germline ends. CDR3 amino acids: CASSPQRVQTYEQYF. CDR3 sequence (DNA): TGTGCCAGCAGCCCTCAGCGGGTGCAGACCTACGAGCAGTACTTC. Drawing the rest from reference TRBV7-9 and TRBJ2-7, the complete variable domain is DTGVSQNPRHKITKRGQNVTFRCDPISEHNRLYWYRQTLGQGPEFLTYFQNEAQLEKSRLLSDRFSAERPKGSFSTLEIQRTEQGDSAMYLCASSPQRVQTYEQYFGPGTRLTVT.

CDR3 in DNA: TGTGCCAGCAGCTGGCCCGGACTAGTGGGCAATGAGCAGTTCTTC. This encodes CASSWPGLVGNEQFF. The rearrangement joins TRBV5-5 to TRBJ2-1, with TRBD2 identical over 7 bases. V was clipped by 3 bases and J by 6 bases; unmatched bases: 9. The CDR3 spans 15 residues. Germline CDR1 is SGHKS and CDR2 is YYEKEE (reference sequence).

V gene TRBV7-6 combines with J gene TRBJ2-1; 9 bases map to TRBD2. The V gene end was trimmed by 4 bases and the J gene end by 6 bases; junction bases not matched to a gene: 4. CDR3 size: 14 residues. CDR1 SGHVS and CDR2 FNYEAQ come from the germline V gene. The CDR3 reads CASSYSGRRNEQFF. The CDR3 nucleotides read TGTGCCAGCAGCTATAGCGGGAGACGCAATGAGCAGTTCTTC. Based on the CDR3 plus reference TRBV7-6 and TRBJ2-1, the full variable domain is GAGVSQSPRYKVTKRGQDVALRCDPISGHVSLYWYRQALGQGPEFLTYFNYEAQQDKSGLPNDRFSAERPEGSISTLTIQRTEQRDSAMYRCASSYSGRRNEQFFGPGTRLTVL.

In this sample, this clone turned up a few times. This sequence joins TRBV5-1 and TRBJ1-1; the D is unclear. This CDR3 spans 11 amino acids. Looked up from germline, CDR1 is SGHRS and CDR2 is YFSETQ. Trimming took 5 bases from V and 4 from J, leaving 6 bases between them. CDR3 protein: CASRAGTEAFF. CDR3 coding DNA: TGCGCCAGCAGGGCTGGCACTGAAGCTTTCTTT.

This clone has a single count. Here the CDR3 reads CASSLPGLEKFF. DNA of the CDR3: TGTGCCAGCAGCCTTCCGGGGCTGGAAAAGTTCTTC. The genes are TRBV28 and TRBJ2-1; D may match TRBD1 or TRBD2 (5 bases each). Germline V gene data show CDR1 as MDHEN and CDR2 as SYDVKM. The V end lost 6 bases, the J end lost 14 bases, and 17 bases lay between the germline ends. There are 12 residues in the CDR3.

The chain has TRBV15 and TRBJ2-1; maybe TRBD2 (6 bases). Per the germline V gene, CDR1 is LNHNV and CDR2 is YYDKDF (reference sequence). This CDR3 has 15 residues. The germline V and J ends were trimmed by 0 bases and 6 bases, with 12 bases remaining between them. CDR3 coding DNA: TGTGCCACCAGCAGAGAAGGAGTAGCGGTCAATGAGCAGTTCTTC. Its protein is CATSREGVAVNEQFF.

The V gene is TRBV19, the J gene TRBJ1-5; 9 bases align to TRBD1. After removal of 6 bases from V and 2 bases from J, the junction contained 5 bases not matched to a gene. The germline gives CDR1 LNHDA, CDR2 SQIVND (reference sequence). The CDR3 has 15 residues. The CDR3 nucleotides are TGTGCCAGTAGCCTACAGGGGGCAGGCAATCAGCCCCAGCATTTT. This codes for CASSLQGAGNQPQHF.

This clone occurred once. Other DNA variants within this sample encode the same CDR3. V and J are TRBV7-2 and TRBJ2-3; D not resolved. Germline-derived CDR1 and CDR2 are SGHTA and FQGNSA. Trimming removed 1 base from V and 2 bases from J, with 7 bases in between. The CDR3 covers 14 residues. The CDR3 loop reads CASSLGPFTDTQYF. The CDR3 DNA reads TGTGCCAGCAGCTTAGGACCATTCACAGATACGCAGTATTTT.

CDR3 nucleotide sequence: TGTGCCAGCAGCCAAGATTTAGCCTACGAGCAGTACTTC. It encodes CASSQDLAYEQYF. The chain is built from TRBV14 and TRBJ2-7; no clear D gene. Germline values: CDR1 SGHDN, CDR2 FVKESK. The CDR3 loop spans 13 amino acids. Trimming removed 0 bases from V and 2 bases from J, with 5 bases in between.

The chain combines TRBV19 with TRBJ1-2; TRBD1 matches at 10 bases. The germline gives CDR1 LNHDA, CDR2 SQIVND (reference sequence). V was pared by 3 bases and J by 2 bases, with 3 bases of the junction left unmatched. The CDR3 totals 15 residues. The CDR3 protein is CASSIRTGGNYGYTF. In DNA form, the CDR3 reads TGTGCCAGTAGTATCCGGACAGGGGGAAACTATGGCTACACCTTC.

The chain combines TRBV19 with TRBJ2-6; D may be TRBD1 (5 bases). Germline V gives CDR1 LNHDA, CDR2 SQIVND (reference sequence). V lost 4 bases and J 0 bases, leaving 13 bases between the germline ends. The CDR3 sequence is 17 residues long. The CDR3 coding sequence is TGTGCCAGTAGTAGGACAAAAACCTCCTCTGGGGCCAACGTCCTGACTTTC. This translates into CASSRTKTSSGANVLTF.

This chain joins TRBV6-5 and TRBJ2-2; TRBD1 aligns across 8 bases. CDR1 and CDR2 from the germline V gene are MNHEY and SVGAGI. The trim removed 8 bases at V and 1 base at J, leaving 6 bases unmatched. The CDR3 covers 15 residues. CDR3 loop: CASENGQGNTGELFF. The CDR3, as DNA: TGTGCCAGCGAGAACGGACAGGGGAACACCGGGGAGCTGTTTTTT.

V and J are TRBV28 and TRBJ1-5; the D gene is possibly TRBD1 (5 bases). Germline-derived CDR1 and CDR2 are MDHEN and SYDVKM. Trimming cost V 3 bases and J 7 bases, with 13 bases left between them. This CDR3 contains 14 residues. The CDR3 reads CASSFSGREQPQHF. CDR3 sequence (DNA): TGTGCCAGCAGTTTTTCGGGACGAGAACAGCCCCAGCATTTT.

The rearrangement links TRBV10-1 to TRBJ1-3; 9 bases align to TRBD1. Trimming cost V 8 bases and J 0 bases; bases outside gene matches: 32. From germline, CDR1 is WNHNN and CDR2 SYGVQD (reference sequence). CDR3 size: 24 residues. CDR3 nucleotides: TGCGCCAGCGGACGCTATAGGGACAGGGACGTCCCCGAAACTTACGGATCCTCTGGAAACACCATATATTTT. This translates into CASGRYRDRDVPETYGSSGNTIYF.

The chain carries TRBV11-3 and TRBJ2-1; TRBD2 aligns across 11 bases. V was clipped by 1 base and J by 8 bases; unmatched bases: 13. The CDR3 extends over 18 amino acids. CDR1 and CDR2 (germline): SGHNT, YENEEA. CDR3 coding DNA: TGTGCCAGCAGCTTAGGACGAATAGCGGGAGGGCCAGGGGATGAGCAGTTCTTC. The encoded protein is CASSLGRIAGGPGDEQFF. The whole variable domain, filled in from reference TRBV11-3 and TRBJ2-1, reads EAGVVQSPRYKIIEKKQPVAFWCNPISGHNTLYWYLQNLGQGPELLIRYENEEAVDDSQLPKDRFSAERLKGVDSTLKIQPAELGDSAVYLCASSLGRIAGGPGDEQFFGPGTRLTVL.

This clone was observed a handful of times. The chain joins TRBV18 to TRBJ1-1; D possibly corresponds to TRBD1 (5 bases). V was cut by 3 bases and J by 4 bases, with 15 bases left in between. The CDR3 sequence is 15 residues long. Germline loops: CDR1 KGHSH, CDR2 LQKENI. The CDR3: CASSPSGSWGTEAFF. CDR3 coding DNA: TGTGCCAGCTCACCCTCAGGGTCCTGGGGCACTGAAGCTTTCTTT.

In the case of this clone: Other DNA sequences in the sample encode the same CDR3. This chain connects TRBV5-4 to TRBJ1-2, with 12 bases matching TRBD1. J was trimmed by 6 bases and V by 0 bases; bases with no gene match: 3. The CDR3 has 15 residues. CDR1 and CDR2 from the germline V gene are SGHNT and YYREEE (reference sequence). CDR3 in amino acids: CASSLGGQGADGYTF. The CDR3 nucleotides read TGTGCCAGCAGCTTGGGGGGACAGGGGGCAGATGGCTACACCTTC.

The chain couples TRBV7-9 to TRBJ2-6, with TRBD1 identical over 8 bases. V lost 5 bases to trimming and J lost 0 bases; unmatched junction nucleotides: 3. The CDR3 covers 16 residues. Germline V gene sequence: CDR1 SEHNR, CDR2 FQNEAQ (reference sequence). For the CDR3, the DNA is TGTGCCAGCAGCCATGGGACAGGCTCTGGGGCCAACGTCCTGACTTTC. Its protein is CASSHGTGSGANVLTF.

The chain uses TRBV21-1 and TRBJ1-4. TRBV21-1 is a recognized pseudogene. The CDR3 is 14 amino acids. In nucleotides, the CDR3 is TGTGCCAGCACCCCGACCGGGGCCAAGGAAAAACTGTTTTTT. This translates into CASTPTGAKEKLFF.

The V call is TRBV10-1, the J call TRBJ2-5, with D perhaps matching TRBD1 (6 bases). The end of the DNA is better explained by TRBJ2-7, so the J call may be wrong. Germline lookup yields CDR1 WNHNN and CDR2 SYGVQD (reference sequence). This CDR3 spans 12 amino acids. The CDR3: CASSDRGYEQYF. CDR3 nucleotides: TGCGCCAGCAGTGATAGGGGGTACGAGCAGTACTTC.

V is TRBV7-9 and J is TRBJ1-2, with unresolved D. V was pared by 6 bases and J by 8 bases, with 16 bases between. Germline CDR1 and CDR2: SEHNR and FQNEAQ (reference sequence). The CDR3 is 13 residues long. CDR3 amino acids: CASRADWVGGYTF. The CDR3 DNA follows: TGTGCCAGCAGGGCCGATTGGGTCGGAGGCTACACCTTC. The full variable domain, its missing parts supplied by reference TRBV7-9 and TRBJ1-2, is DTGVSQNPRHKITKRGQNVTFRCDPISEHNRLYWYRQTLGQGPEFLTYFQNEAQLEKSRLLSDRFSAERPKGSFSTLEIQRTEQGDSAMYLCASRADWVGGYTFGSGTRLTVV.

The chain uses TRBV7-6 and TRBJ2-1; TRBD2 matches 16 bases. The V and J ends lost 5 bases and 5 bases, in that order; junction bases with no gene match: 12. Germline CDR1 reads SGHVS; CDR2 reads FNYEAQ. The CDR3 has 19 residues. The chain's CDR3 is CASSGPTGTSGGADNEQFF. As DNA, the CDR3 is TGTGCCAGCAGCGGCCCGACCGGGACTAGCGGGGGGGCAGACAATGAGCAGTTCTTC.